Each of the 21 T cell receptor beta chains below was sequenced from the same sample in a study of CD8+ T cells in alopecia areata. Sequencing relied on a cDNA template that was reverse transcribed from extracted RNA. Repertoires were generated with immunoSEQ multiplex PCR, while TCRdb's copy carries only in-frame clones and drops some. Of 120,000 to 150,000 clones listed, more than 45% are singletons. What was sequenced was CD4+ T cells sorted from blood. The receptors shown here come from a human donor with alopecia areata.

The V and J genes are TRBV29-1 and TRBJ2-6; TRBD2 aligns across 8 bases. Germline trimming cut 2 bases from V and 3 bases from J; bases unmatched to any gene: 12. The CDR3 is made up of 18 amino acids. The V gene's germline CDR1 is SQVTM and CDR2 ANQGSEA. The CDR3 protein is CSVENRGGAGFGANVLTF. CDR3 DNA: TGCAGCGTTGAAAACCGGGGGGGAGCCGGATTTGGGGCCAACGTCCTGACTTTC. The whole variable domain, filled in from reference TRBV29-1 and TRBJ2-6, reads SAVISQKPSRDICQRGTSLTIQCQVDSQVTMMFWYRQQPGQSLTLIATANQGSEATYESGFVIDKFPISRPNLTFSTLTVSNMSPEDSSIYLCSVENRGGAGFGANVLTFGAGSRLTVL.

The chain has TRBV25-1 and TRBJ2-1, with D possibly matching TRBD2 (6 bases). From germline, CDR1 is MGHDK and CDR2 SYGVNS. This CDR3 has 17 residues. Trimming took off 1 base at V and 0 bases at J, with 13 bases between the two ends. CDR3 DNA: TGTGCCAGCAGTGAATTCGCGGGGACCAGCTCCTACAATGAGCAGTTCTTC. Translated, it gives CASSEFAGTSSYNEQFF.

This clone appeared a few times. The chain employs TRBV7-9 and TRBJ1-1, with a tentative D call TRBD1 (6 bases). Deletions cut 5 bases from V and 4 bases from J, with 14 bases between. The CDR3 consists of 14 residues. The germline gives CDR1 SEHNR, CDR2 FQNEAQ (reference sequence). The chain's CDR3 is CASSQGEGVTEAFF. The CDR3 region has the DNA TGTGCCAGCAGCCAGGGCGAGGGGGTCACTGAAGCTTTCTTT.

This clone showed up just a few times. This chain links TRBV11-2 with TRBJ2-5; no definite D call. CDR1 SGHAT and CDR2 FQNNGV come from the germline V gene. This CDR3 is 12 amino acids long. Trimming took off 1 base at V and 2 bases at J, with 2 bases between the two ends. CDR3 in DNA: TGTGCCAGCAGCTTAGCGCAAGAGACCCAGTACTTC. Protein sequence: CASSLAQETQYF.

The V gene is TRBV14, the J gene TRBJ2-7; D call uncertain. There are 11 residues in the CDR3. Germline V gene sequence: CDR1 SGHDN, CDR2 FVKESK. V was trimmed by 5 bases and J by 3 bases, leaving 5 bases between them. As DNA, the CDR3 is TGTGCCAGCAGCGCATTCTACGAGCAGTACTTC. Protein product: CASSAFYEQYF.

The gene calls are TRBV28 and TRBJ2-5; D may be TRBD1 (8 bases). The V end lost 5 bases, the J end lost 9 bases, and 13 bases lay between the germline ends. Germline CDR1 and CDR2: MDHEN and SYDVKM. CDR3 length: 12 residues. The CDR3 bases are TGTGCCAGCAGTCCACAGGGGGGGGCCCAGTACTTC. It encodes CASSPQGGAQYF.

This clone was seen more than once but under ten times. The J gene is TRBJ2-1, the V gene TRBV28; 11 positions agree with TRBD2. With V trimmed by 5 bases and J by 5 bases, 8 bases remained unmatched. This CDR3 has 16 amino acids. The V gene's germline CDR1 is MDHEN and CDR2 SYDVKM. CDR3 sequence reads: CASSLSPGLADNEQFF. CDR3 nucleotides: TGTGCCAGCAGTCTATCTCCGGGACTAGCGGACAATGAGCAGTTCTTC. Supplemented by reference TRBV28 and TRBJ2-1, the full variable domain reads DVKVTQSSRYLVKRTGEKVFLECVQDMDHENMFWYRQDPGLGLRLIYFSYDVKMKEKGDIPEGYSVSREKKERFSLILESASTNQTSMYLCASSLSPGLADNEQFFGPGTRLTVL.

The chain uses TRBV11-2 and TRBJ1-1; D unclear. CDR3 length: 13 residues. Germline assignment: CDR1 SGHAT and CDR2 FQNNGV. The V end was cut by 3 bases, the J end by 1 base, with 6 bases between. Written as DNA, the CDR3 is TGTGCCAGCAGCTTCTCAGAGAACACTGAAGCTTTCTTT. Translation gives CASSFSENTEAFF.

This chain's CDR3 is CASSIPWETQYF. The CDR3 nucleotides are TGTGCCAGTAGCATCCCGTGGGAGACCCAGTACTTC. The rearrangement joins TRBV19 to TRBJ2-5; D uncertain. V lost 6 bases to trimming and J lost 5 bases, with 10 bases between them. Germline V gene sequence: CDR1 LNHDA, CDR2 SQIVND (reference sequence). The CDR3 covers 12 residues.

This clone has only a few counts. The chain recombines TRBV29-1 with TRBJ2-3; TRBD1 aligns across 8 bases. Trimming took 4 bases from V and 2 from J; bases not matched to a gene: 5. The CDR3 covers 14 residues. The germline V gene has CDR1 SQVTM and CDR2 ANQGSEA. The CDR3 bases are TGCAGCGTTGGGCAGGGGGCAAACACAGATACGCAGTATTTT. Translated, it gives CSVGQGANTDTQYF.

This chain links TRBV29-1 with TRBJ2-3; D remains ambiguous. This CDR3 region has 16 residues. V was cut by 5 bases and J by 2 bases, with 20 bases left in between. Germline lookup yields CDR1 SQVTM and CDR2 ANQGSEA. This CDR3 is CSVTPQSGHLTDTQYF. The CDR3 region has the DNA TGCAGCGTTACACCCCAATCCGGGCATCTCACAGATACGCAGTATTTT.

The chain recombines TRBV30 with TRBJ1-2, with D unclear. The CDR3 spans 16 residues. Germline V gene sequence: CDR1 GTSNPN, CDR2 SVGIG (reference sequence). The V and J ends lost 7 bases and 4 bases respectively, with 25 bases between them. This CDR3 is CASNAPPSIIPYGYTF. For the CDR3, the DNA is TGTGCCTCGAACGCCCCACCGTCCATCATTCCCTATGGCTACACCTTC.

This sequence joins TRBV30 and TRBJ2-5; 11 bases match TRBD2. Per the germline V gene, CDR1 is GTSNPN and CDR2 is SVGIG (reference sequence). The J segment lost 5 bases and the V segment lost 6 bases, leaving 14 bases of the junction unmatched. This CDR3 region has 16 residues. CDR3 nucleotide sequence: TGTGCCTGTCCCAAAGGTAGCGGGAGGGGCGATGAGACCCAGTACTTC. As protein: CACPKGSGRGDETQYF.

V gene TRBV11-1 combines with J gene TRBJ2-1; 13 bases agree with TRBD2. This CDR3 spans 17 amino acids. The germline gives CDR1 SGHAT, CDR2 FQDESV (reference sequence). V was pared by 5 bases and J by 7 bases, with 11 bases of the junction left unmatched. The CDR3 sequence is CASSHRPGLAGPNEQFF. CDR3 DNA sequence: TGTGCCAGCAGCCACCGCCCGGGACTAGCGGGACCAAATGAGCAGTTCTTC.

The V call is TRBV25-1, the J call TRBJ2-7; D not resolved. The CDR3 has 14 amino acids. With 6 bases removed from V and 6 bases from J, the gap between germline ends came to 18 bases. Germline V gene data show CDR1 as MGHDK and CDR2 as SYGVNS. The CDR3 DNA reads as TGTGCCAGCAGCGACACGTCGAGGAGAGCCGAGCAGTACTTC. It specifies CASSDTSRRAEQYF.

Notes on this clone: In the same sample, other DNA sequences code for this CDR3. The chain employs TRBV29-1 and TRBJ2-3; 9 nucleotides line up with TRBD2. The germline V gene encodes CDR1 SQVTM and CDR2 ANQGSEA. V shed 4 bases, J shed 4 bases, and the junction held 3 bases outside the gene matches. This CDR3 has 13 residues. The CDR3 here is CSVGAGGPDTQYF. The CDR3 DNA follows: TGCAGCGTTGGAGCGGGAGGCCCAGATACGCAGTATTTT.

This clone has just one count. This chain connects TRBV7-3 to TRBJ2-6; the D gene could be TRBD1 or TRBD2 (5 bases each). The V gene lost 0 bases and the J gene lost 2 bases, with 8 bases spanning the gap. CDR1 and CDR2 from the germline V gene are SGHTA and FQGTGA. The CDR3 is made up of 16 amino acids. CDR3 nucleotides: TGTGCCAGCAGCTTAACGGTGGGGGCTGGGGCCAACGTCCTGACTTTC. Encoded protein: CASSLTVGAGANVLTF.

Details on this clone: The sample carries other DNA sequences with the same CDR3. The rearrangement joins TRBV7-9 to TRBJ2-7; D might be TRBD1 (6 bases). This CDR3 has 14 residues. The ends were cut back, 6 bases at V and 0 bases at J, with 12 bases in the middle. Germline CDR1 SEHNR, CDR2 FQNEAQ (reference sequence). For the CDR3, the DNA is TGTGCCAGCAGTTTTGGGGGCGCCTCCTACGAGCAGTACTTC. This translates into CASSFGGASYEQYF.

The rearrangement uses TRBV4-2 and TRBJ2-3, with TRBD2 as a possible D gene (6 bases). This CDR3 region has 15 residues. Trimming removed 1 base from V and 1 base from J, with 9 bases in between. Germline V gives CDR1 LGHNA, CDR2 YNFKEQ. This CDR3 is CASSQVGGGTDTQYF. The CDR3 DNA reads TGTGCCAGCAGCCAAGTTGGCGGGGGCACAGATACGCAGTATTTT.

CDR3 DNA: TGTGCCAGCAAATCCACAGGGCCCTATGGCTACACCTTC. Translation: CASKSTGPYGYTF. V is TRBV27 and J is TRBJ1-2; possibly TRBD1 for D (6 bases). CDR1 and CDR2 (germline): MNHEY, SMNVEV (reference sequence). V was clipped by 7 bases and J by 4 bases, with 13 bases between them. This CDR3 has 13 amino acids.

The chain carries TRBV2 and TRBJ2-2; D perhaps matches TRBD2 (5 bases). CDR3 length: 11 amino acids. V lost 7 bases to trimming and J lost 6 bases, with 6 bases between them. From germline, CDR1 is SNHLY and CDR2 FYNNEI. CDR3 DNA: TGTGCCAGCAAGAGGGCCGGGGAGCTGTTTTTT. Amino acids: CASKRAGELFF.